The 14 T cell receptor beta chains given below trace back to one sample, sequenced in a study of OX40 agonist ivuxolimab in advanced cancers. The method was immunoSEQ multiplex PCR; TCRdb's version includes in-frame clones alone and lacks a portion of them. The sample comprises tens of thousands of clones, 85% to 90% of which are singletons, and approximately 5% rests with the top ten. This sample comprised CD4+ or CD8+ T cells sorted from blood, obtained in a trial of the OX40 agonist ivuxolimab. The receptors stem from an adult with an advanced solid tumor such as melanoma, head and neck, liver or kidney cancer.

The rearrangement joins TRBV28 to TRBJ2-7; 9 bases agree with TRBD2. This CDR3 has 16 amino acids. V lost 5 bases to trimming and J lost 5 bases; unmatched junction nucleotides: 13. Looked up from germline, CDR1 is MDHEN and CDR2 is SYDVKM. CDR3 DNA sequence: TGTGCCAGCAGTGGGAACGAGGCGGGAGGGCCCGACGAGCAGTACTTC. Its translation is CASSGNEAGGPDEQYF.

This rearrangement joins TRBV27 to TRBJ1-2; D uncertain. CDR3 size: 14 residues. The V and J ends lost 4 bases and 7 bases respectively, with 16 bases between them. Germline CDR1 MNHEY, CDR2 SMNVEV (reference sequence). CDR3 amino acids: CASSYKAGVGGYTF. The CDR3 nucleotides read TGTGCCAGCAGTTATAAGGCCGGTGTGGGTGGCTACACCTTC.

V usage is TRBV5-1 and J usage is TRBJ1-4, with TRBD1 matching 8 bases. CDR1 and CDR2 (germline): SGHRS, YFSETQ. CDR3 length: 16 residues. V was pared by 4 bases and J by 5 bases, with 10 bases of the junction left unmatched. The CDR3 bases are TGCGCCAGCAGCCCGACACAGGGGGGGCTAAATGAAAAACTGTTTTTT. Protein product: CASSPTQGGLNEKLFF.

This sequence joins TRBV27 and TRBJ1-2; the D gene is possibly TRBD1 (6 bases). Germline loops: CDR1 MNHEY, CDR2 SMNVEV (reference sequence). The CDR3 has 14 amino acids. The ends were cut back, 5 bases at V and 4 bases at J, with 14 bases in the middle. The CDR3 DNA reads as TGTGCCAGCAGTCCCACCTGGGGGGCCTATGGCTACACCTTC. Protein: CASSPTWGAYGYTF.

The chain joins TRBV5-1 to TRBJ2-3, with TRBD2 matching 8 bases. CDR3 length equals 16 residues. Germline lookup yields CDR1 SGHRS and CDR2 YFSETQ. The trim removed 4 bases at V and 6 bases at J, leaving 13 bases unmatched. This chain's CDR3 is CASSGGVAGNMDTQYF. The CDR3 DNA sequence: TGCGCCAGCAGCGGGGGAGTAGCGGGGAACATGGATACGCAGTATTTT.

The chain employs TRBV28 and TRBJ1-1, with D maybe TRBD1 (6 bases). CDR1 is MDHEN, CDR2 SYDVKM, per germline. The CDR3 extends over 13 amino acids. The ends were cut back, 10 bases at V and 0 bases at J, with 12 bases in the middle. The CDR3 sequence: CATFRTVNTEAFF. The CDR3 region has the DNA TGTGCCACCTTCCGGACAGTGAACACTGAAGCTTTCTTT.

As DNA, the CDR3 is TGTGCCAGCAGAGGACAGAAGAACACCGGGGAGCTGTTTTTT. This sequence encodes CASRGQKNTGELFF. The chain is built from TRBV2 and TRBJ2-2; a possible D gene is TRBD1 (6 bases). This CDR3 comprises 14 residues. The germline gives CDR1 SNHLY, CDR2 FYNNEI. Trimming cost V 6 bases and J 1 base, with 9 bases left between them.

The V gene is TRBV29-1, the J gene TRBJ2-1; 13 positions match TRBD2. This CDR3 comprises 15 residues. J lost 7 bases, V lost 1 base, and 4 bases had no gene match. Germline CDR1 SQVTM, CDR2 ANQGSEA. The CDR3 DNA follows: TGCAGCGTTGAAGGCCCGGGACTAGCGGGAAATGAGCAGTTCTTC. As protein: CSVEGPGLAGNEQFF.

The chain has TRBV5-1 and TRBJ1-1; tentative D call: TRBD1 (5 bases). Germline V CDR1 and CDR2: SGHRS, YFSETQ. The CDR3 is 13 amino acids. Trimming pared 4 bases from V and 4 bases from J, leaving 11 bases between. The CDR3 coding sequence is TGCGCCAGCAGCCTAACCCAGGGCACTGAAGCTTTCTTT. Translating it yields CASSLTQGTEAFF.

The chain couples TRBV7-9 to TRBJ2-2; D unresolved. The V gene's germline CDR1 is SEHNR and CDR2 FQNEAQ (reference sequence). The CDR3 consists of 13 residues. V was cut by 5 bases and J by 4 bases, with 8 bases left in between. The CDR3 sequence is CASSLQSTGELFF. CDR3 bases: TGTGCCAGCAGCCTACAGAGCACCGGGGAGCTGTTTTTT. The complete variable domain, with remaining parts taken from reference TRBV7-9 and TRBJ2-2, reads DTGVSQNPRHKITKRGQNVTFRCDPISEHNRLYWYRQTLGQGPEFLTYFQNEAQLEKSRLLSDRFSAERPKGSFSTLEIQRTEQGDSAMYLCASSLQSTGELFFGEGSRLTVL.

This chain uses TRBV28 with TRBJ2-1, with TRBD1 as a possible D gene (5 bases). This CDR3 contains 13 residues. V gave up 4 bases and J gave up 5 bases, with 9 bases separating them. Germline lookup yields CDR1 MDHEN and CDR2 SYDVKM. CDR3 sequence (DNA): TGTGCCAGCAGTTCGACAGATAACAATGAGCAGTTCTTC. The encoded protein is CASSSTDNNEQFF.

This clone was seen just once. The chain links TRBV6-5 to TRBJ2-5, with TRBD2 matching over 7 bases. V lost 8 bases to trimming and J lost 5 bases; unmatched junction nucleotides: 14. The CDR3 spans 15 residues. Germline CDR1 MNHEY, CDR2 SVGAGI. This chain's CDR3 is CASGASGVTWETQYF. As DNA, the CDR3 is TGTGCCAGCGGGGCTAGCGGTGTGACGTGGGAGACCCAGTACTTC.

V is TRBV11-3 and J is TRBJ2-1; TRBD1 agrees at 7 bases. V lost 3 bases, J lost 5 bases, and 4 bases stayed unmatched. In germline, CDR1 is SGHNT, CDR2 YENEEA. The CDR3 has 14 residues. CDR3 residues: CASSLTGYNNEQFF. Written as DNA, the CDR3 is TGTGCCAGCAGCTTGACAGGGTACAACAATGAGCAGTTCTTC. The full variable domain, in which reference TRBV11-3 and TRBJ2-1 provide the parts outside the CDR3, is EAGVVQSPRYKIIEKKQPVAFWCNPISGHNTLYWYLQNLGQGPELLIRYENEEAVDDSQLPKDRFSAERLKGVDSTLKIQPAELGDSAVYLCASSLTGYNNEQFFGPGTRLTVL.

This chain connects TRBV5-5 to TRBJ1-4; perhaps TRBD1 as D (5 bases). Germline lookup yields CDR1 SGHKS and CDR2 YYEKEE (reference sequence). The CDR3 is 15 residues long. Trimming took off 1 base at V and 7 bases at J, with 14 bases between the two ends. The CDR3 DNA reads TGTGCCAGCAGCTTGCGTTCCCAGGGAAGTGAAAAACTGTTTTTT. It encodes CASSLRSQGSEKLFF.